A selection of T cell receptor beta chains follows, all from one sample in a study of T cells in localized non-small cell lung cancer. The data were produced by immunoSEQ multiplex PCR, yet TCRdb's version contains in-frame clones alone and is incomplete. Of 25,000 to 30,000 clones listed, roughly 91% are singletons. This sample comprised peripheral blood, obtained before any cancer treatment. These receptors were obtained from a female donor of 60 years or more with stage III squamous cell lung carcinoma. CDR3s include the opening cysteine and the closing phenylalanine or tryptophan. Fields, in order: V gene, CDR3 protein.

>TRBV21-1
CASSKERLAGQETQYF
>TRBV19
CAPPRQDNSPLHF
>TRBV2
CASSPDRNQPQHF
>TRBV9
CASGETGTAKREQYF
>TRBV14
CASSLLGPPSTGELFF
>TRBV5-4
CASSLGRTSTDTQYF
>TRBV10-3
CAISESGGSNTGELFF
>TRBV7-9
CASSLKQGEDWWEQYF
>TRBV5-4
CASSPGAEQGGTQYF
>TRBV28
CASSLSGQFGQPQHF
>TRBV30
CAFFTPGRDTEAFF
>TRBV7-9
CASRSMGEWGLSGANVLTF
>TRBV5-8
CASSFWTGAGNTEAFF
>TRBV7-2
CASSSRRGTGGGSYNEQFF
>TRBV5-1
CASSIAGGSYEQYF
>TRBV6-5
CASSLTGVRKTQYF
>TRBV7-2
CASSLSNPSGGSGTQYF
>TRBV5-6
CASRTGVDSGANVLTF
>TRBV28
CASSFSPHSNQPQHF
>TRBV7-2
CASSLMGVRNSPLHF
>TRBV7-8
CASSIGQSLSGNTIYF
>TRBV15
CATSIGQNQETQYF
>TRBV28
CASSFPRRRMNTEAFF
>TRBV12-2
CASRFLFVKPRKDTQYF
>TRBV2
CASSGGRGADEKLFF
>TRBV6-1
CASSMLGTGEKTQYF
>TRBV27
CASRLQMDTEAFF
>TRBV10-3
CAISGQQGMSSGNTIYF
>TRBV2
CASSEDRVETQYF
>TRBV9
CASSVDAGTQYF
>TRBV6-5
CASSPAPANYGYTF
>TRBV18
CASSPSGYYGYTF
>TRBV7-2
CASSYPRGGGETQYF
>TRBV12-5
CASGLWASGELFF
>TRBV9
CASSVAEDWGSGANVLTF
>TRBV2
CASNVQGTVQETQYF
>TRBV18
CASSPRVLSEQFF
>TRBV9
CASSTEGGNTEAFF
>TRBV4-1
CASSQADLTGRGFREQYF
>TRBV19
CASSMYRTGAGNEQFF
>TRBV28
CASSRPGRGAEAFF
>TRBV5-4
CASSLRSSGANVLTF
>TRBV6-5
CASRRTVAGGETQYF
>TRBV11-3
CASSSGNEQYF
>TRBV28
CASSQGGPNIQYF
>TRBV7-9
CASSSTRSGDQPQHF
>TRBV7-2
CASSPRVSTAEKLFF
>TRBV5-1
CASSLMGQETQYF
>TRBV5-1
CASSLTPGTGTDTQYF
>TRBV6-6
CASSITVNYGYTF
>TRBV7-2
CASSLGQGGGYTF
>TRBV4-3
CASSQERDRALQETQYF
>TRBV11-2
CASSKGLAVGTDTQYF
>TRBV4-1
CASSLAGTGQETQYF
>TRBV27
CASSFQRYTSSPYNGQFF
>TRBV4-3
CASSQGNYGYTF
>TRBV5-1
CASSSIWNNEQFF